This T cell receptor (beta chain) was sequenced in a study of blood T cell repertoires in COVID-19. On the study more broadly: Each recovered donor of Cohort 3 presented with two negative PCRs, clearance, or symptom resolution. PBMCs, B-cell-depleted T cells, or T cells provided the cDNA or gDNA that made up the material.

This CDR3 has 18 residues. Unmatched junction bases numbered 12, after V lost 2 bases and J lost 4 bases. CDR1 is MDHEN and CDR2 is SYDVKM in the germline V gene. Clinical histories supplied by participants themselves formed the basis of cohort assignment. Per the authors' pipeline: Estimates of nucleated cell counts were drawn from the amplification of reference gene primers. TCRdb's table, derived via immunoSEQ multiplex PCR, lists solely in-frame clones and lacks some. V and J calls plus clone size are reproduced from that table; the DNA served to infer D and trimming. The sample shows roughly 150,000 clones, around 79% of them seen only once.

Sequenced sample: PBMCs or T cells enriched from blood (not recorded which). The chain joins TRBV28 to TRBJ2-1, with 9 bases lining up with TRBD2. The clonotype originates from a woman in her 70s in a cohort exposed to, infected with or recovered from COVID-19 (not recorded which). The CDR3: CASSLSFVIGLAYNEQFF. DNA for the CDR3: TGTGCCAGCAGTTTAAGCTTTGTTATCGGACTAGCGTACAATGAGCAGTTCTTC. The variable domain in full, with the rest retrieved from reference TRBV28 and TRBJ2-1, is DVKVTQSSRYLVKRTGEKVFLECVQDMDHENMFWYRQDPGLGLRLIYFSYDVKMKEKGDIPEGYSVSREKKERFSLILESASTNQTSMYLCASSLSFVIGLAYNEQFFGPGTRLTVL.